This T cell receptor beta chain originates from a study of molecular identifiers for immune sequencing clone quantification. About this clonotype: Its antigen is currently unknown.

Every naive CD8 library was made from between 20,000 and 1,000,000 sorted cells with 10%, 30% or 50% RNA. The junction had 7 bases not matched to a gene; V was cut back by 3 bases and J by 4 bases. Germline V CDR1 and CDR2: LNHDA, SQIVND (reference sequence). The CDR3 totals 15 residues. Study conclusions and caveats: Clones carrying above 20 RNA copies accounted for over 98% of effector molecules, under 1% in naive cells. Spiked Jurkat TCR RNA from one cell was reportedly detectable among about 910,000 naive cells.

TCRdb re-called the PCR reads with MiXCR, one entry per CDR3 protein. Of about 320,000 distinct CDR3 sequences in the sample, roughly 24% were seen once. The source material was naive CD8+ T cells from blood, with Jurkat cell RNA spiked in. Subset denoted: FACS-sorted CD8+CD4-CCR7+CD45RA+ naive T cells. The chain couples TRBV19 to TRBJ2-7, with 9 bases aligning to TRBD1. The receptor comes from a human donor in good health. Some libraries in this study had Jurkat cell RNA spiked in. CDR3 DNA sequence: TGTGCCAGTAGTATGGGGACAGGGCGCGTGTACGAGCAGTACTTC. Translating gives CASSMGTGRVYEQYF.